This passage covers 3 T cell receptor beta chains from one sample sequenced in a study of T cells after yellow fever vaccination. TCRdb itself ran the 5' RACE reads through MiXCR, one entry per CDR3 protein. The profile covers about 160,000 distinct CDR3 sequences, with 6.5% to 8.5% appearing a single time and roughly 2.5% taken by the ten largest. The material sequenced was CD4+ T cells sorted from PBMCs, taken about 5 days after the first yellow fever vaccination. The origin of the receptors is a man younger than 30 who received the YFV17D yellow fever vaccine.

The chain joins TRBV3-1 to TRBJ2-1, with 8 bases lining up with TRBD2. Losses at the gene ends were 4 bases for V and 3 bases for J; bases not matched to a gene: 8. Per the germline V gene, CDR1 is LGHDT and CDR2 is YNNKEL (reference sequence). The CDR3 consists of 16 residues. CDR3 region: CASSLGGGGIYNEQFF. The CDR3 coding sequence is TGTGCCAGCAGCCTCGGGGGCGGGGGGATCTACAATGAGCAGTTCTTC.

The genes are TRBV5-1 and TRBJ2-4; TRBD2 agrees at 7 bases. The CDR3 has 14 amino acids. From germline, CDR1 is SGHRS and CDR2 YFSETQ. The V gene end was trimmed by 0 bases and the J gene end by 8 bases; junction bases not matched to a gene: 5. CDR3 in amino acids: CASSLDRGDDIQYF. The DNA of the CDR3 is TGCGCCAGCAGCTTGGATCGGGGGGACGACATTCAGTACTTC.

This clonotype was detected many times. The chain uses TRBV7-6 and TRBJ1-1; D remains unclear. V was clipped by 1 base and J by 5 bases, with 8 bases between them. CDR1 and CDR2 from the germline V gene are SGHVS and FNYEAQ. This CDR3 is 13 amino acids long. The DNA of the CDR3 is TGTGCCAGCAGCTTAGAGTGGAAAACTGAAGCTTTCTTT. Translating it yields CASSLEWKTEAFF.